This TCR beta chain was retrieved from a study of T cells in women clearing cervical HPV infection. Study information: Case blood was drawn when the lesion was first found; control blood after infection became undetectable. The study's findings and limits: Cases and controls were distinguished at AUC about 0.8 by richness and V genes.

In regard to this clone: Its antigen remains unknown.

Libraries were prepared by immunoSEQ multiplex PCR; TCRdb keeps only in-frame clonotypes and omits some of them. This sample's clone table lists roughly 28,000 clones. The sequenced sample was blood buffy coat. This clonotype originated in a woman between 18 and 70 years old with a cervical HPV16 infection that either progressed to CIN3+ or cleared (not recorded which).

CDR3 protein: CASRRQGLYYGYTF. The CDR3 bases that were read are TGTGCCAGCAGAAGACAGGGGTTGTACTATGGC. V is TRBV5-6 and J is TRBJ1-2, with TRBD1 identical over 8 bases. Read coverage stops 3 residues before the CDR3 terminus; the germline J gene supplies the remainder. This CDR3 is built from 14 residues. V dropped 5 bases and J dropped 3; count of bases not matched to a gene: 6. Looked up from germline, CDR1 is SGHDT and CDR2 is YYEEEE. Full variable domain (missing parts from reference TRBV5-6 and TRBJ1-2): DAGVTQSPTHLIKTRGQQVTLRCSPKSGHDTVSWYQQALGQGPQFIFQYYEEEERQRGNFPDRFSGHQFPNYSSELNVNALLLGDSALYLCASRRQGLYYGYTFGSGTRLTVV.